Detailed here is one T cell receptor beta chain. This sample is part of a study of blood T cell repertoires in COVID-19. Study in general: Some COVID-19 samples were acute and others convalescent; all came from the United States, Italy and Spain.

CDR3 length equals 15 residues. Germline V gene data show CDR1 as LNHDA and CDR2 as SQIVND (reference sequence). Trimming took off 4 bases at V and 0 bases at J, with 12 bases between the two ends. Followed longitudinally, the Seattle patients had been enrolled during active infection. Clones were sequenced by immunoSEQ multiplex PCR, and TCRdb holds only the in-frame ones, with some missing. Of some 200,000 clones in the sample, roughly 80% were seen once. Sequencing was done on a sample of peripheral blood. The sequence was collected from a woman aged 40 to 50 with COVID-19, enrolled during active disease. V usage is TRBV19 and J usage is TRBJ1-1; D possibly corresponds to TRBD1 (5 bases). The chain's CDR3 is CASSTDSYMNTEAFF. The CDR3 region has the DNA TGTGCCAGTAGTACTGACAGCTACATGAACACTGAAGCTTTCTTT.